This T cell receptor beta chain was obtained from a study of early T cells in non-severe SARS-CoV-2 infection. In its sample, this clonotype was seen once. What it recognizes is unknown. Researchers attached unique molecular identifiers to individual cDNA molecules. TCRdb ran MiXCR on the 5' RACE reads and lists one entry per CDR3 protein. The sample carries about 80,000 distinct CDR3 sequences, 12% recorded once. Findings and caveats of the study: Missing private and CD4 specificities, VDJdb matching favored anti-spike CD8 responses.

Sequences were obtained from whole blood. This receptor was taken from an adult who was a healthcare worker with PCR-confirmed SARS-CoV-2 infection or an uninfected control (not recorded which).

The CDR3 bases are TGCGCCAGCAGCCCTGGAAGGGGAACCGGGGAGCTGTTTTTT. Amino acid sequence: CASSPGRGTGELFF. This chain joins TRBV5-1 and TRBJ2-2, with a weak D call TRBD1 (5 bases). V was clipped by 4 bases and J by 5 bases, with 12 bases between them. From germline, CDR1 is SGHRS and CDR2 YFSETQ. CDR3 length: 14 amino acids.